The present TCR beta chain was sequenced within a study of regulatory T cells in long-lasting Graves disease. The TCR beta library used iRepertoire HTBI primers with Arm-PCR amplification of CDR3. A single record per CDR3 protein comes from TCRdb applying MiXCR to the multiplex PCR reads. In the table there are 450,000 to 650,000 distinct CDR3 sequences, around 16% of which are singletons. The time point was: newly diagnosed GD, antithyroid drugs for less than 3 months. Construction of the TCR library relied on RNA isolated from PBMCs. Staff drew around 8.6 milliliters of peripheral blood into EDTA tubes. Germline V CDR1 and CDR2: SGHRS, YFSETQ. The CDR3 totals 15 residues. V dropped 4 bases and J dropped 0 bases, with 14 bases sitting between them. Findings and limits, study-wide: Rather than thyroid tissue, only peripheral blood underwent study. Preferential use of TRBV28, TRBJ1-2 and TRBJ2-5 was seen in persistent disease.

Ten or more counts support this clonotype. Its specificity is unknown. These data are also associated with another study on T cells in Graves' hyperthyroidism and ophthalmopathy. This second study says: TCR CDR3 regions were first amplified by RT-PCR with HTBI primers.

This chain links TRBV5-1 with TRBJ2-7; D call uncertain. The receptor's source is a woman aged 35-60 years with Graves disease. The sample was peripheral blood mononuclear cells (PBMCs), taken at new diagnosis, from a patient treated with antithyroid drugs. The CDR3 protein is CASSGYQPYSYEQYF. The DNA for the CDR3 is TGCGCCAGCAGCGGATATCAGCCCTACTCCTACGAGCAGTACTTC.